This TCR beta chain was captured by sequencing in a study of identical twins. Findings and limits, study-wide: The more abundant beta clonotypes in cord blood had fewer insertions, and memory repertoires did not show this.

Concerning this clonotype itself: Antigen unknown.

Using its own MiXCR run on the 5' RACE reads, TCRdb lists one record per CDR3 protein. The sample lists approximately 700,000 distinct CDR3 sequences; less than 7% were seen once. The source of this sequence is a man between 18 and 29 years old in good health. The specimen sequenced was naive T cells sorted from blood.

The CDR3 protein is CAWTSSLRGLEQFF. CDR3 in DNA: TGTGCCTGGACCTCATCCCTCCGAGGGTTAGAGCAGTTCTTC. This chain links TRBV30 with TRBJ2-1, with D possibly TRBD2 on 5 matching bases. V was trimmed by 4 bases and J by 10 bases, leaving 20 bases between them. Germline values: CDR1 GTSNPN, CDR2 SVGIG (reference sequence). The CDR3 contains 14 residues. Combining the CDR3 with reference TRBV30 and TRBJ2-1 gives the whole variable domain SQTIHQWPATLVQPVGSPLSLECTVEGTSNPNLYWYRQAAGRGLQLLFYSVGIGQISSEVPQNLSASRPQDRQFILSSKKLLLSDSGFYLCAWTSSLRGLEQFFGPGTRLTVL.